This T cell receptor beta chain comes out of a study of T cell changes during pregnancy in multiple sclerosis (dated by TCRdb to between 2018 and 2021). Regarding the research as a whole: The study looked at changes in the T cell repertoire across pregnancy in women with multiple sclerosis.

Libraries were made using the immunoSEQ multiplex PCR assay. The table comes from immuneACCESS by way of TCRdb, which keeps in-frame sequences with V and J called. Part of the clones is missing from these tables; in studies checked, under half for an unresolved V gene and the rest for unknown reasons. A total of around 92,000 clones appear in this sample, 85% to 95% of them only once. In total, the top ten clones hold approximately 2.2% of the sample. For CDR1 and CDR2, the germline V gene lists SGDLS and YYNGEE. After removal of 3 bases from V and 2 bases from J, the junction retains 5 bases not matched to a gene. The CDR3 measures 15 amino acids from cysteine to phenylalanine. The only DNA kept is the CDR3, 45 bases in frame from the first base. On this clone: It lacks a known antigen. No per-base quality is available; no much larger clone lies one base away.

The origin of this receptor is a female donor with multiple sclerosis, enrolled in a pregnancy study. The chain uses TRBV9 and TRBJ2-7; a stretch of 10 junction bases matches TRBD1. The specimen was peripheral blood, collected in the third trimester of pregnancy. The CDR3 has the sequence CASSAGTGVPYEQYF. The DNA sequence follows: TGTGCCAGCAGCGCCGGGACAGGGGTACCCTACGAGCAGTACTTC.